The TCR beta chain described here comes from a study of shared clonotypes between healthy human individuals. The CDR3 sequence is 16 residues long. Unmatched junction bases numbered 2, after V lost 4 bases and J lost 4 bases. Germline assignment: CDR1 SGHAT and CDR2 FQNNGV. CD45RO-negative cells were positively selected for CCR7, leaving out terminally differentiated effector memory CD45RA+ cells. Sorted-subset replicate PCRs used roughly 180 ng DNA, around 31,000 T cell genomes. Measured with immunoSEQ multiplex PCR; TCRdb has only the in-frame clones, and not every one. The table shows around 2.1 million clones, with about 92% occurring only once.

The chain joins TRBV11-2 to TRBJ2-1, with 15 bases fitting TRBD2. The specimen sequenced was naive CD8+ T cells from PBMCs. This TCR derives from a man in his late teens or twenties in good health. Some clones in this sample may be carry-over from other donors' samples. CDR3 loop: CASSYGLAGGYNEQFF. CDR3 nucleotide sequence: TGTGCCAGCAGCTACGGACTAGCGGGAGGGTACAATGAGCAGTTCTTC.